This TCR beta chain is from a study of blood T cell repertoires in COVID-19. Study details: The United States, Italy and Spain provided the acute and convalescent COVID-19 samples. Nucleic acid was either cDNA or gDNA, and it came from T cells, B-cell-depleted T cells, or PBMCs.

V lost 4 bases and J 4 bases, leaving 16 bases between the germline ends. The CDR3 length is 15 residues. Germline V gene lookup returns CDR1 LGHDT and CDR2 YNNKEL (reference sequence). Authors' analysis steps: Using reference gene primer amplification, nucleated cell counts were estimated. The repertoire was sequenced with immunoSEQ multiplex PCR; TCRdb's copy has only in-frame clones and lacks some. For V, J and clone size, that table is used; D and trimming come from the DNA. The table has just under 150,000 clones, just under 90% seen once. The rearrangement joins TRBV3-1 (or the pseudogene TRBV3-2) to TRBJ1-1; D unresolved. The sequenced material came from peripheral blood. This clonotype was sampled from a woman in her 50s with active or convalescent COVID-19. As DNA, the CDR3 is TGTGCCAGCAGCCTTCGGCCCGGGATGGGCACTGAAGCTTTCTTT. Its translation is CASSLRPGMGTEAFF.